The clone carrying this TCR beta chain was seen a few times. Its antigen is unidentified. Noted time point: newly diagnosed GD, antithyroid drugs for less than 3 months. RNA isolated from PBMCs was used to make the TCR library. The data stem from a study of regulatory T cells in long-lasting Graves disease. Points from the study as a whole: Study of thyroid tissue was not done, with only peripheral blood studied.

Construction of the TCR beta libraries employed iRepertoire HTBI primers in conjunction with Arm-PCR of CDR3 regions. TCRdb reanalysed the multiplex PCR reads using MiXCR and keeps one entry per CDR3 protein. In the table there are 350,000 to 500,000 distinct CDR3 sequences, less than 20% of which are singletons. Germline V CDR1 and CDR2: MNHNS, SASEGT. This CDR3 spans 15 amino acids. V gave up 6 bases and J gave up 0 bases, with 15 bases separating them. The same sample was also used in a study of T cells in Graves' hyperthyroidism and ophthalmopathy.

This TCR was recovered from a woman between 18 and 29 years old with Graves disease. The chain uses TRBV6-1 and TRBJ2-7, with D maybe TRBD1 (6 bases). The material sequenced was peripheral blood mononuclear cells (PBMCs), taken at new diagnosis, from a patient treated with antithyroid drugs. Here the CDR3 reads CASRSGTLDSYEQYF. For the CDR3, the DNA is TGTGCCAGCAGGTCAGGGACATTGGACTCCTACGAGCAGTACTTC.